This T cell receptor beta chain was profiled in a study of blood T cell repertoires in COVID-19. Study-level background: Samples came from the United States, Italy and Spain, spanning acute and convalescent COVID-19. T cells, B-cell-depleted T cells, or PBMCs supplied cDNA or gDNA.

Germline V gives CDR1 SEHNR, CDR2 FQNEAQ (reference sequence). The germline V and J ends were trimmed by 3 bases and 5 bases, with 10 bases remaining between them. This CDR3 is built from 14 residues. The authors' processing: Estimation of nucleated cell counts relied on the amplification of reference gene primers. Sequencing used immunoSEQ multiplex PCR; TCRdb keeps in-frame clones, though not all of them. V, J and clone size reflect that table, while D and trimming were determined from the DNA. The sample has approximately 190,000 clones, approximately 92% seen once; the top ten hold about 0.54%. Sequences were obtained from peripheral blood. V usage is TRBV7-9 and J usage is TRBJ2-2; TRBD1 might be the D (6 bases). The source of this sequence is a man between 50 and 59 years old with acute or convalescent COVID-19. The CDR3 nucleotides are TGTGCCAGCAGCTTTAAGGGGGTAACCGGGGAGCTGTTTTTT. It encodes CASSFKGVTGELFF.